This passage covers 30 T cell receptor beta chains from one sample sequenced in a study of T cell responses to AZD1222 COVID-19 vaccine (dated by TCRdb to the early 2020s). This sample's time point label indicates: baseline before first vaccination. Library method: the immunoSEQ multiplex PCR assay. TCRdb retrieved this table from immuneACCESS and kept in-frame rearrangements only. Not all clones are present; in checked studies, unresolved V genes account for under half, and no reason is known for the remainder. The sample table contains over 150,000 clones; only one count was recorded for 75% to 90% of them. The top ten clones comprise 2.6% of the sample. The specimen was peripheral blood, collected on day 0 of AZD1222 vaccination. These receptors all come from an adult in good health.

J is TRBJ1-2 and V is TRBV5-8, with D possibly matching TRBD1 (5 bases). The CDR3 is 16 residues long. The V gene lost 0 bases and the J gene lost 0 bases, with 12 bases spanning the gap. CDR1 is SGHTS and CDR2 is YDEGEE in the germline V gene. CDR3 DNA: TGTGCCAGCAGCTTGGGGGACGGTGGGTCTAACTATGGCTACACCTTC. Its protein product is CASSLGDGGSNYGYTF.

The V gene is TRBV3-1 (or the pseudogene TRBV3-2), the J gene TRBJ1-4, with 7 bases identical to TRBD1. This CDR3 is built from 15 residues. The ends lost 2 bases at V and 5 bases at J; junction bases unmatched: 5. Germline V lookup: CDR1 LGHDT, CDR2 YNNKEL (reference sequence). The CDR3 sequence is CASSQKTGANEKLFF. Here the CDR3 DNA reads TGTGCCAGCAGCCAAAAAACAGGGGCCAATGAAAAACTGTTTTTT.

V usage is TRBV7-6 and J usage is TRBJ1-4; D not resolved. CDR1 is SGHVS, CDR2 FNYEAQ, per germline. The CDR3 runs to 12 residues. V dropped 4 bases and J dropped 11 bases, with 11 bases sitting between them. The CDR3 nucleotides are TGTGCCAGCAGCTCGCTCGGTGGGAAACTGTTTTTT. Amino acid sequence: CASSSLGGKLFF.

This clone was observed a few times. The J gene is TRBJ1-1, the V gene TRBV29-1; D is undetermined. With 4 bases removed from V and 0 bases from J, the gap between germline ends came to 6 bases. CDR3 length: 12 amino acids. From germline, CDR1 is SQVTM and CDR2 ANQGSEA. DNA of the CDR3: TGCAGCGTTGCCAGCTTGAACACTGAAGCTTTCTTT. It is translated as CSVASLNTEAFF.

The chain has TRBV2 and TRBJ2-1, with a tentative D call TRBD2 (5 bases). Germline CDR1 reads SNHLY; CDR2 reads FYNNEI. The V end was cut by 8 bases, the J end by 0 bases, with 14 bases between. This CDR3 is 15 amino acids long. CDR3 nucleotide sequence: TGTGCCAGCCGGCTGTGGGAGAGCTCCTACAATGAGCAGTTCTTC. Amino acids: CASRLWESSYNEQFF.

The rearrangement uses TRBV7-2 and TRBJ2-5; D is perhaps TRBD1 or TRBD2 (6 bases each). Germline V lookup: CDR1 SGHTA, CDR2 FQGNSA. The CDR3 length is 17 residues. V lost 8 bases and J lost 0, with 22 bases in between. The DNA for the CDR3 is TGTGCCAGCTCTACTAGGGGGGAATTAGCTAACCAAGAGACCCAGTACTTC. This codes for CASSTRGELANQETQYF. Combining the CDR3 with reference TRBV7-2 and TRBJ2-5 gives the whole variable domain GAGVSQSPSNKVTEKGKDVELRCDPISGHTALYWYRQSLGQGLEFLIYFQGNSAPDKSGLPSDRFSAERTGGSVSTLTIQRTQQEDSAVYLCASSTRGELANQETQYFGPGTRLLVL.

This clone was detected only a few times. The same CDR3 arises from other DNA sequences in this sample as well. CDR3 bases: TGCGCCAGCAGCTTGGAGGGATCTGGAAACACCATATATTTT. Translating gives CASSLEGSGNTIYF. This chain joins TRBV5-1 and TRBJ1-3; D is unclear. V shed 0 bases and J shed 1 base, with 5 bases lying between them. Germline-derived CDR1 and CDR2 are SGHRS and YFSETQ. CDR3 length equals 14 residues.

The V gene is TRBV5-1, the J gene TRBJ2-7; 13 bases line up with TRBD2. CDR1 is SGHRS and CDR2 is YFSETQ in the germline V gene. After removal of 7 bases from V and 2 bases from J, the junction contained 6 bases not matched to a gene. The CDR3 spans 15 residues. This chain's CDR3 is CASGGTSGTAYEQYF. The DNA of the CDR3 is TGCGCCAGCGGAGGGACTAGCGGGACGGCCTACGAGCAGTACTTC.

The count of this clone is one. The genes are TRBV7-9 and TRBJ2-7; no clear D gene. V was cut by 1 base and J by 3 bases, with 13 bases left in between. Germline lookup yields CDR1 SEHNR and CDR2 FQNEAQ (reference sequence). This CDR3 has 15 amino acids. The CDR3 region is CASSLVSLRVYEQYF. The CDR3, as DNA: TGTGCCAGCAGCTTAGTTTCGCTAAGGGTCTACGAGCAGTACTTC.

This clone was recorded once. This chain connects TRBV29-1 to TRBJ2-7; perhaps TRBD1 as D (6 bases). The CDR3 has 12 residues. Germline loops: CDR1 SQVTM, CDR2 ANQGSEA. Trimming took off 4 bases at V and 4 bases at J, with 11 bases between the two ends. The CDR3, as DNA: TGCAGCGTTGGAACAGGGCCTTACGAGCAGTACTTC. Translated: CSVGTGPYEQYF.

The chain joins TRBV25-1 to TRBJ1-1; D not certain. Germline values: CDR1 MGHDK, CDR2 SYGVNS. CDR3 length: 12 amino acids. V dropped 6 bases and J dropped 1 base, with 6 bases sitting between them. For the CDR3, the DNA is TGTGCCAGCAGGGCAGGGAACACTGAAGCTTTCTTT. Protein: CASRAGNTEAFF.

This clone was counted a few times. V gene TRBV15 combines with J gene TRBJ2-1; D is undetermined. The CDR3 loop spans 13 amino acids. Germline V gene data show CDR1 as LNHNV and CDR2 as YYDKDF (reference sequence). The V end lost 1 base, the J end lost 9 bases, and 10 bases lay between the germline ends. The CDR3 DNA reads TGTGCCACCAGCAGAGCCTCTTCGGGTGAGCAGTTCTTC. Its translation: CATSRASSGEQFF.

The CDR3 region has the DNA TGTGCCAGCAGCTTCACGGGGGGCGGGAGGATGAACACTGAAGCTTTCTTT. Translation: CASSFTGGGRMNTEAFF. The chain recombines TRBV7-2 with TRBJ1-1, with TRBD1 as a possible D gene (6 bases). The V and J ends lost 3 bases and 0 bases respectively, with 17 bases between them. The CDR3 consists of 17 residues. The germline V gene encodes CDR1 SGHTA and CDR2 FQGNSA.

The chain has TRBV19 and TRBJ2-6; D unresolved. This CDR3 is built from 14 residues. CDR1 is LNHDA and CDR2 is SQIVND in the germline V gene (reference sequence). CDR3 residues: CATRHHSGANVLTF. DNA for the CDR3: TGTGCTACCAGACACCACTCTGGGGCCAACGTCCTGACTTTC.

This sequence joins TRBV19 and TRBJ1-1, with 10 nucleotides matching TRBD1. The germline CDR1 and CDR2 sequences are LNHDA and SQIVND (reference sequence). V gave up 6 bases and J gave up 3 bases; unmatched junction bases: 4. The CDR3 is 14 amino acids. As DNA, the CDR3 is TGTGCCAGTAGAGACAGGGGGCGAGACACTGAAGCTTTCTTT. Protein sequence: CASRDRGRDTEAFF.

The chain couples TRBV27 to TRBJ2-7; TRBD1 matches 7 bases. V dropped 2 bases and J dropped 3; count of bases not matched to a gene: 10. Germline V gene lookup returns CDR1 MNHEY and CDR2 SMNVEV (reference sequence). CDR3 length equals 16 residues. The CDR3 reads CASSLAGDSLIYEQYF. Here the CDR3 DNA reads TGTGCCAGCAGTTTAGCTGGGGACAGTTTAATCTACGAGCAGTACTTC.

This clone was seen a single time. This rearrangement joins TRBV24-1 to TRBJ2-1, with TRBD1 identical over 9 bases. CDR3 size: 16 residues. Germline V gene data show CDR1 as KGHDR and CDR2 as SFDVKD. V shed 2 bases and J 3 bases; nucleotides not matched to a gene: 4. The CDR3 DNA reads TGTGCCACCAGTGATTCCAGACAGGGGGACTACAATGAGCAGTTCTTC. Protein product: CATSDSRQGDYNEQFF.

The J gene is TRBJ2-7, the V gene TRBV11-1; D is uncertain. V gave up 3 bases and J gave up 2 bases, with 11 bases separating them. The CDR3 consists of 14 residues. Germline CDR1 reads SGHAT; CDR2 reads FQDESV (reference sequence). CDR3 region: CASSFTRKAYEQYF. CDR3 sequence (DNA): TGTGCCAGCAGCTTTACGAGGAAAGCCTACGAGCAGTACTTC. Full variable domain (remainder filled in from reference TRBV11-1 and TRBJ2-7): EAEVAQSPRYKITEKSQAVAFWCDPISGHATLYWYRQILGQGPELLVQFQDESVVDDSQLPKDRFSAERLKGVDSTLKIQPAELGDSAMYLCASSFTRKAYEQYFGPGTRLTVT.

The chain employs TRBV4-2 and TRBJ1-1; D is perhaps TRBD1 (5 bases). V lost 0 bases and J 1 base, leaving 12 bases between the germline ends. There are 16 residues in the CDR3. The germline V gene has CDR1 LGHNA and CDR2 YNFKEQ. The CDR3 DNA sequence: TGTGCCAGCAGCCAAGATCTTGTGGGGCCGAACACTGAAGCTTTCTTT. Protein sequence: CASSQDLVGPNTEAFF.

This chain joins TRBV27 and TRBJ2-1, with D tentatively TRBD1 (6 bases). Per the germline V gene, CDR1 is MNHEY and CDR2 is SMNVEV (reference sequence). V was cut by 5 bases and J by 7 bases, with 18 bases left in between. The CDR3 consists of 15 residues. In nucleotides, the CDR3 is TGTGCCAGCAGTCACCCCGGGACACCTATGAATGAGCAGTTCTTC. This encodes CASSHPGTPMNEQFF.

The V gene is TRBV25-1, the J gene TRBJ2-5; 12 bases map to TRBD2. Germline CDR1 reads MGHDK; CDR2 reads SYGVNS. The ends lost 3 bases at V and 4 bases at J; junction bases unmatched: 9. The CDR3 covers 17 residues. Here the CDR3 reads CASSEGRLTSGGETQYF. CDR3 in DNA: TGTGCCAGCAGTGAGGGCAGATTGACTAGCGGGGGAGAGACCCAGTACTTC.

The chain links TRBV3-1 (or the pseudogene TRBV3-2) to TRBJ1-1; weak D call: TRBD1 (6 bases). Trimming left V 5 bases short and J 4 bases short, with 17 bases between. Germline V gene lookup returns CDR1 LGHDT and CDR2 YNNKEL (reference sequence). The CDR3 is made up of 15 amino acids. The CDR3 DNA sequence: TGTGCCAGCAGCAACCGGGGGGGGGCAGGCACTGAAGCTTTCTTT. It encodes CASSNRGGAGTEAFF.

The V gene is TRBV6-5, the J gene TRBJ2-7; 9 bases map to TRBD2. J gave up 2 bases and V 6 bases, and 8 bases lay outside the gene matches. Per germline, CDR1 MNHEY and CDR2 SVGAGI. This CDR3 region has 15 residues. CDR3: CASRKYASGTYEQYF. The CDR3 DNA sequence: TGTGCCAGCAGGAAATACGCTAGCGGGACCTACGAGCAGTACTTC.

This sequence joins TRBV30 and TRBJ2-7; 14 bases line up with TRBD2. The junction had 6 bases not matched to a gene; V was cut back by 2 bases and J by 6 bases. The CDR3 runs 15 residues. Germline CDR1 GTSNPN, CDR2 SVGIG (reference sequence). CDR3 loop: CAWSRLAGGPSEQYF. In DNA form, the CDR3 reads TGTGCCTGGAGTCGACTAGCGGGAGGGCCCAGCGAGCAGTACTTC.

The V call is TRBV6-5, the J call TRBJ2-3; unclear D gene. V shed 0 bases and J shed 6 bases, with 7 bases lying between them. CDR1 and CDR2 from the germline V gene are MNHEY and SVGAGI. This CDR3 comprises 13 residues. The CDR3 bases are TGTGCCAGCAGTTACTCGATCGGGGATACGCAGTATTTT. The encoded protein is CASSYSIGDTQYF.

The sample holds a few counts of this clone. The chain joins TRBV9 to TRBJ1-2; D uncertain. This CDR3 is built from 11 residues. Looked up from germline, CDR1 is SGDLS and CDR2 is YYNGEE. V lost 5 bases and J 7 bases, leaving 9 bases between the germline ends. CDR3: CASRYPRGYTF. The CDR3 DNA reads as TGTGCCAGCAGGTACCCCCGTGGCTACACCTTC.

The rearrangement links TRBV6-5 to TRBJ1-2, with D unresolved. The V end lost 8 bases, the J end lost 3 bases, and 7 bases lay between the germline ends. The germline CDR1 and CDR2 sequences are MNHEY and SVGAGI. The CDR3 is 11 residues long. CDR3 residues: CASSQYYGYTF. The CDR3 nucleotides read TGTGCCAGCTCCCAGTACTATGGCTACACCTTC.

This rearrangement joins TRBV19 to TRBJ1-2, with TRBD1 matching 10 bases. The germline V gene has CDR1 LNHDA and CDR2 SQIVND (reference sequence). The CDR3 extends over 14 amino acids. V lost 6 bases, J lost 4 bases, and 5 bases stayed unmatched. This chain's CDR3 is CASRETGGAYGYTF. The CDR3 nucleotides are TGTGCCAGTAGGGAGACAGGGGGCGCCTATGGCTACACCTTC. The whole variable domain, filled in from reference TRBV19 and TRBJ1-2, reads DGGITQSPKYLFRKEGQNVTLSCEQNLNHDAMYWYRQDPGQGLRLIYYSQIVNDFQKGDIAEGYSVSREKKESFPLTVTSAQKNPTAFYLCASRETGGAYGYTFGSGTRLTVV.

This CDR3 reads CASSELPVSNQPQHF. As DNA, the CDR3 is TGTGCCAGCAGTGAATTGCCGGTGAGTAATCAGCCCCAGCATTTT. The V gene is TRBV6-1, the J gene TRBJ1-5; D remains ambiguous. Deletions cut 2 bases from V and 4 bases from J, with 12 bases between. CDR3 length: 15 residues. Looked up from germline, CDR1 is MNHNS and CDR2 is SASEGT.

The genes are TRBV4-2 and TRBJ1-4, with 7 bases fitting TRBD1. V shed 4 bases, J shed 0 bases, and the junction held 14 bases outside the gene matches. The CDR3 has 19 amino acids. Germline V gives CDR1 LGHNA, CDR2 YNFKEQ. The CDR3 DNA follows: TGTGCCAGCAGCCGAGGGACAGTACAAGGTTTTGCAACTAATGAAAAACTGTTTTTT. It yields the protein CASSRGTVQGFATNEKLFF.